A selection of T cell receptor beta chains follows, all from one sample in a study of blood T cell repertoires in COVID-19. Data came from immunoSEQ multiplex PCR; TCRdb stores just in-frame clones and leaves some out. Here the sample spans tens of thousands of clones, 84% being singletons. Specimen: peripheral blood. The receptors were gathered from a man older than 75 with COVID-19, enrolled during active disease. Both conserved end residues are part of each CDR3. Each record gives: V gene, J gene, D gene, CDR3 length, clone size, CDR3 protein, CDR3 DNA. The D gene is left open where the match is weak. Expanded clones get a size class; other rows say once, few or many, or leave the size out.

V: TRBV4-3
J: TRBJ1-5
D: TRBD1
length: 14
size: once
CDR3: CASSQDTGVQPQHF
DNA: TGCGCCAGCAGCCAAGATACAGGGGTTCAGCCCCAGCATTTT

V: TRBV2
J: TRBJ2-6
D: -
length: 14
size: -
CDR3: CASSERSGANVLTF
DNA: TGTGCCAGCAGTGAGAGATCTGGGGCCAACGTCCTGACTTTC

V: TRBV15
J: TRBJ2-3
D: TRBD2
length: 15
size: -
CDR3: CATSSGGGDTDTQYF
DNA: TGTGCCACCAGCAGCGGCGGGGGGGACACAGATACGCAGTATTTT

V: TRBV28
J: TRBJ2-6
D: TRBD1
length: 14
size: -
CDR3: CASNRGSGANVLTF
DNA: TGTGCCAGCAACAGGGGCTCTGGGGCCAACGTCCTGACTTTC

V: TRBV19
J: TRBJ1-1
D: -
length: 14
size: -
CDR3: CASSVRGANTEAFF
DNA: TGTGCCAGTAGTGTGAGAGGCGCGAACACTGAAGCTTTCTTT

V: TRBV3-1/TRBV3-2
J: TRBJ1-4
D: -
length: 13
size: few
CDR3: CASSHGSGEKLFF
DNA: TGTGCCAGCAGCCACGGCTCGGGTGAAAAACTGTTTTTT

V: TRBV7-2
J: TRBJ2-1
D: TRBD2
length: 17
size: few
CDR3: CASSLVGSGGAYNEQFF
DNA: TGTGCCAGCAGCTTAGTGGGAAGCGGGGGGGCTTACAATGAGCAGTTCTTC

V: TRBV7-9
J: TRBJ2-2
D: -
length: 17
size: once
CDR3: CASSSPLGRTSLGELFF
DNA: TGTGCCAGCAGCTCCCCCCTGGGGAGGACCTCTCTCGGGGAGCTGTTTTTT

V: TRBV5-1
J: TRBJ1-1
D: -
length: 14
size: -
CDR3: CASSFRTVNTEAFF
DNA: TGCGCCAGCAGCTTCCGGACAGTGAACACTGAAGCTTTCTTT

V: TRBV5-4
J: TRBJ1-2
D: TRBD1
length: 15
size: -
CDR3: CASSLDGTGTYGYTF
DNA: TGTGCCAGCAGCCTTGACGGGACAGGGACCTATGGCTACACCTTC

V: TRBV7-9
J: TRBJ2-2
D: -
length: 14
size: -
CDR3: CASSHTRVVGELFF
DNA: TGTGCCAGCAGCCATACTAGGGTAGTCGGGGAGCTGTTTTTT